Listed here is a single TCR beta chain. This sample is part of a study of blood T cell repertoires in COVID-19. Whole-study context: The United States, Italy and Spain provided the acute and convalescent COVID-19 samples. Sources were T cells, B-cell-depleted T cells, or PBMCs; the material itself was cDNA or gDNA.

Original processing notes: Scientists estimated how many nucleated cells there were by amplifying reference gene primers. Generated by immunoSEQ multiplex PCR, the TCRdb table keeps only in-frame clones and is missing some. D and trimming were read from the DNA, whereas the V and J calls and clone size are those reported in that table. This sample has some 70,000 clones, with around 89% found just once. The length of the CDR3 is 13 residues. The germline gives CDR1 ENHRY, CDR2 SYGVKD. The germline V and J ends were trimmed by 4 bases and 5 bases, with 12 bases remaining between them. This receptor was obtained from a man in his 60s with acute or convalescent COVID-19. Sequencing input: peripheral blood. V gene TRBV10-3 combines with J gene TRBJ2-7; perhaps TRBD2 as D (5 bases). The CDR3 is CAISAGLAHEQYF. In nucleotides, the CDR3 is TGTGCCATCAGTGCCGGACTCGCCCACGAGCAGTACTTC.